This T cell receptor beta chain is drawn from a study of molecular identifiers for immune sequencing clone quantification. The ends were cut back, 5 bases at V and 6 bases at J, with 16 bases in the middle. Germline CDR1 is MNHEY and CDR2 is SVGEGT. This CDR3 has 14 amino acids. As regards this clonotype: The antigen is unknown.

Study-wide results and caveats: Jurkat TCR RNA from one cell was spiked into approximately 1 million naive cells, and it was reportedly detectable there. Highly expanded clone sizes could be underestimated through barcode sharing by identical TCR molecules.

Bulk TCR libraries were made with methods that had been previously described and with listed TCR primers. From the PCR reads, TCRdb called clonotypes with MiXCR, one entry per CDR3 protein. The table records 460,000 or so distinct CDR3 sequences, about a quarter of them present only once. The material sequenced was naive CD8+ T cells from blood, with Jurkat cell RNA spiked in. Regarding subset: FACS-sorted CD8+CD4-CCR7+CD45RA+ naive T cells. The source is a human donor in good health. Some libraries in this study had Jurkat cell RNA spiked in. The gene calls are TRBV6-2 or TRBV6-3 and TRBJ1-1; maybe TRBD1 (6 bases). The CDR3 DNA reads TGTGCCAGCAGTCCCGAAGGGGGTCTTTCTGAAGCTTTCTTT. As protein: CASSPEGGLSEAFF.